A single T cell receptor (beta chain) is shown here with its context. This table comes from immunoSEQ multiplex PCR, and its TCRdb copy is limited to in-frame clones, with some not included. Of about 120,000 clones listed, approximately 93% were seen once; the top ten hold about 3%. Germline V CDR1 and CDR2: MDHEN, SYDVKM. This CDR3 has 14 residues. V gave up 6 bases and J gave up 5 bases, with 16 bases separating them. The data were taken from a study of T cell responses to AZD1222 COVID-19 vaccine. The rearrangement uses TRBV28 and TRBJ1-1; the D gene is possibly TRBD1 (6 bases). The clonotype was recovered from an adult in good health. Sequencing used peripheral blood, obtained on day 0 of AZD1222 vaccination. For the CDR3, the DNA is TGTGCCAGCAGACCAACAGGGTTGGGGACTGAAGCTTTCTTT. Its translation is CASRPTGLGTEAFF.